Listed below are T cell receptor beta chains from one sample, sequenced in a study of beta chain features in type 1 diabetes. Profiled with immunoSEQ multiplex PCR; TCRdb holds only in-frame clones, not every one. The sample has under 900,000 clones; roughly 15% are singletons. What was sequenced was naive CD4+ T cells from blood. The receptor source for this set is a young woman in good health. Each CDR3 is given with its conserved first and last residue. D genes are given only for firm matches. The size entry is marked missing in some rows and otherwise reads once, few, many or a size class.

j_gene: TRBJ2-2
abundance: few
v_gene: TRBV9
d_gene: NA
CDR3aa: CASSVHTGELFF
CDR3nt: TGTGCCAGCAGCGTACACACCGGGGAGCTGTTTTTT

j_gene: TRBJ2-1
abundance: NA
v_gene: TRBV5-1
d_gene: NA
CDR3aa: CASSRTTNGQEGQFF
CDR3nt: TGCGCCAGCAGCCGGACTACCAACGGACAGGAGGGGCAGTTCTTC

j_gene: TRBJ2-5
abundance: few
v_gene: TRBV18
d_gene: NA
CDR3aa: CASSPTQYQETQYF
CDR3nt: TGTGCCAGCTCACCGACACAGTACCAAGAGACCCAGTACTTC

j_gene: TRBJ1-1
abundance: NA
v_gene: TRBV21-1
d_gene: NA
CDR3aa: CASSKVGDRALNTEAFF
CDR3nt: TGTGCCAGCAGCAAAGTGGGGGACAGGGCACTCAACACTGAAGCTTTCTTT

j_gene: TRBJ1-4
abundance: NA
v_gene: TRBV29-1
d_gene: TRBD1
CDR3aa: CSAQIGTGGNEKLFF
CDR3nt: TGCAGCGCCCAAATAGGGACAGGGGGAAATGAAAAACTGTTTTTT

j_gene: TRBJ1-5
abundance: few
v_gene: TRBV19
d_gene: NA
CDR3aa: CASSIRGGAKPQHF
CDR3nt: TGTGCCAGTAGTATCCGGGGGGGAGCTAAGCCCCAGCATTTT

j_gene: TRBJ2-3
abundance: few
v_gene: TRBV12-2
d_gene: NA
CDR3aa: CASRPNRPRQSTDTQYF
CDR3nt: TGTGCAAGTCGCCCTAACAGACCGCGCCAAAGCACAGATACGCAGTATTTT

j_gene: TRBJ2-5
abundance: few
v_gene: TRBV7-2
d_gene: NA
CDR3aa: CASSIRETQQYF
CDR3nt: TGTGCCAGCAGCATAAGAGAGACTCAGCAGTACTTC

j_gene: TRBJ2-7
abundance: NA
v_gene: TRBV7-9
d_gene: NA
CDR3aa: CASSLDSSYEQYF
CDR3nt: TGTGCCAGCAGCTTAGACAGCTCCTACGAGCAGTACTTC

j_gene: TRBJ2-1
abundance: few
v_gene: TRBV7-2
d_gene: TRBD2
CDR3aa: CASSLLGTSGRNEQFF
CDR3nt: TGTGCCAGCAGCTTATTGGGGACTAGCGGCCGCAATGAGCAGTTCTTC

j_gene: TRBJ1-3
abundance: NA
v_gene: TRBV2
d_gene: NA
CDR3aa: CASNFQASGNTIYF
CDR3nt: TGTGCCAGCAACTTCCAGGCGTCTGGAAACACCATATATTTT

j_gene: TRBJ2-2
abundance: NA
v_gene: TRBV7-9
d_gene: NA
CDR3aa: CASTKNTGELFF
CDR3nt: TGTGCCAGCACCAAGAACACCGGGGAGCTGTTTTTT

j_gene: TRBJ2-1
abundance: few
v_gene: TRBV10-3
d_gene: TRBD2
CDR3aa: CAIVSSGVEQFF
CDR3nt: TGTGCCATCGTGAGTAGCGGGGTTGAGCAGTTCTTC

j_gene: TRBJ1-1
abundance: NA
v_gene: TRBV28
d_gene: TRBD1
CDR3aa: CASSRTGGIGAFF
CDR3nt: TGTGCCAGCAGTAGAACAGGGGGAATAGGGGCTTTCTTT

j_gene: TRBJ1-1
abundance: NA
v_gene: TRBV19
d_gene: NA
CDR3aa: CATRHRGTVTEAFF
CDR3nt: TGTGCCACCAGGCATCGGGGGACGGTCACTGAAGCTTTCTTT

j_gene: TRBJ2-1
abundance: few
v_gene: TRBV2
d_gene: NA
CDR3aa: CASTVLDLSYNEQFF
CDR3nt: TGTGCCAGCACGGTATTGGATCTTTCTTACAATGAGCAGTTCTTC

j_gene: TRBJ2-1
abundance: NA
v_gene: TRBV7-3
d_gene: NA
CDR3aa: CASSLAGINEQFF
CDR3nt: TGTGCCAGCAGCTTAGCCGGGATCAATGAGCAGTTCTTC

j_gene: TRBJ1-5
abundance: few
v_gene: TRBV18
d_gene: NA
CDR3aa: CASCHPWGCNQPQHF
CDR3nt: TGTGCCAGCTGTCACCCATGGGGCTGCAATCAGCCCCAGCATTTT

j_gene: TRBJ1-2
abundance: NA
v_gene: TRBV7-9
d_gene: NA
CDR3aa: CASREGRTNYGYTF
CDR3nt: TGTGCCAGTCGCGAAGGCCGAACTAACTATGGCTACACCTTC

j_gene: TRBJ2-3
abundance: NA
v_gene: TRBV6-1
d_gene: NA
CDR3aa: CASSFGTSANTQYF
CDR3nt: TGTGCCAGCTCGTTCGGGACTTCCGCAAATACGCAGTATTTT

j_gene: TRBJ2-7
abundance: NA
v_gene: TRBV13
d_gene: NA
CDR3aa: CASSLQPGTPEQYF
CDR3nt: TGTGCCAGCAGCTTACAGCCTGGTACCCCCGAGCAGTACTTC

j_gene: TRBJ2-7
abundance: NA
v_gene: TRBV2
d_gene: TRBD1
CDR3aa: CASSRTGVEQYF
CDR3nt: TGTGCCAGCAGTAGGACAGGGGTCGAGCAGTACTTC

j_gene: TRBJ2-1
abundance: NA
v_gene: TRBV2
d_gene: TRBD2
CDR3aa: CASRQREGNEQFF
CDR3nt: TGTGCCAGCAGGCAAAGGGAGGGAAATGAGCAGTTCTTC

j_gene: TRBJ2-2
abundance: NA
v_gene: TRBV19
d_gene: NA
CDR3aa: CASSIEGSRRELFF
CDR3nt: TGTGCCAGTAGTATAGAGGGGAGCAGGAGGGAGCTGTTTTTT

j_gene: TRBJ2-7
abundance: few
v_gene: TRBV7-2
d_gene: TRBD2
CDR3aa: CASSFLAGGIEQYF
CDR3nt: TGTGCCAGCAGCTTTTTGGCGGGAGGGATCGAGCAGTACTTC

j_gene: TRBJ1-5
abundance: NA
v_gene: TRBV28
d_gene: TRBD1
CDR3aa: CASSTGQGDQPQHF
CDR3nt: TGTGCCAGCAGCACCGGACAGGGGGATCAGCCCCAGCATTTT

j_gene: TRBJ2-6
abundance: few
v_gene: TRBV29-1
d_gene: NA
CDR3aa: CSVGPSGANVLTF
CDR3nt: TGCAGCGTTGGACCTTCTGGGGCCAACGTCCTGACTTTC

j_gene: TRBJ2-1
abundance: few
v_gene: TRBV2
d_gene: TRBD2
CDR3aa: CASSLTSGSLVEQFF
CDR3nt: TGTGCCAGCAGTCTTACTAGCGGGAGCTTGGTTGAGCAGTTCTTC

j_gene: TRBJ2-7
abundance: NA
v_gene: TRBV7-2
d_gene: TRBD2
CDR3aa: CASSLDYSGRTYEQYF
CDR3nt: TGTGCCAGCAGCTTAGATTATAGCGGGAGAACCTACGAGCAGTACTTC

j_gene: TRBJ2-3
abundance: few
v_gene: TRBV4-3
d_gene: NA
CDR3aa: CASSQGLPSTDTQYF
CDR3nt: TGCGCCAGCAGCCAAGGACTACCGAGCACAGATACGCAGTATTTT

j_gene: TRBJ2-1
abundance: few
v_gene: TRBV2
d_gene: TRBD2
CDR3aa: CASSELAGAFGEQFF
CDR3nt: TGTGCCAGCAGTGAGCTAGCGGGAGCATTCGGTGAGCAGTTCTTC

j_gene: TRBJ2-7
abundance: few
v_gene: TRBV18
d_gene: NA
CDR3aa: CASSPSFAGYEQYF
CDR3nt: TGTGCCAGCTCACCAAGTTTTGCGGGCTACGAGCAGTACTTC

j_gene: TRBJ1-3
abundance: NA
v_gene: TRBV9
d_gene: NA
CDR3aa: CASSVGPTGNTIYF
CDR3nt: TGTGCCAGCAGCGTAGGCCCAACTGGAAACACCATATATTTT

j_gene: TRBJ1-2
abundance: NA
v_gene: TRBV7-2
d_gene: TRBD1
CDR3aa: CASRDTGTGGYTF
CDR3nt: TGTGCCAGCAGAGATACCGGGACAGGAGGCTACACCTTC

j_gene: TRBJ2-3
abundance: NA
v_gene: TRBV7-9
d_gene: NA
CDR3aa: CASSSYTDTQYF
CDR3nt: TGTGCCAGCAGCTCCTACACAGATACGCAGTATTTT

j_gene: TRBJ2-1
abundance: few
v_gene: TRBV7-2
d_gene: TRBD2
CDR3aa: CASSLSGGSYNEQFF
CDR3nt: TGTGCCAGCAGCTTAAGCGGCGGGAGCTACAATGAGCAGTTCTTC

j_gene: TRBJ2-1
abundance: NA
v_gene: TRBV7-2
d_gene: NA
CDR3aa: CASSLDHREDEQFF
CDR3nt: TGTGCCAGCAGCTTAGACCACAGGGAAGATGAGCAGTTCTTC

j_gene: TRBJ2-1
abundance: few
v_gene: TRBV9
d_gene: TRBD2
CDR3aa: CASSVGTREYNEQFF
CDR3nt: TGTGCCAGCAGCGTCGGGACTAGGGAATACAATGAGCAGTTCTTC

j_gene: TRBJ2-2
abundance: few
v_gene: TRBV21-1
d_gene: NA
CDR3aa: CAKHSPRTGEGPGELFF
CDR3nt: TGTGCCAAGCACAGTCCCCGGACCGGAGAGGGGCCCGGGGAGCTGTTTTTT

j_gene: TRBJ1-1
abundance: many
v_gene: TRBV14
d_gene: NA
CDR3aa: CASSQQGYTEAFF
CDR3nt: TGTGCCAGCAGCCAGCAGGGTTACACTGAAGCTTTCTTT